Sequencing of this T cell receptor beta chain was carried out in a study of cytomegalovirus exposure and HLA in healthy donors (dated by TCRdb to about 2017). Notes on the research overall: The 666 repertoires of the first cohort and the 120 validation repertoires were produced on the same platform, according to a later analysis. The study aimed to test whether cataloging public T cell receptors could reveal signatures of past pathogen exposure. In addition to the first cohort of 650 to 800 subjects, a separate validation cohort of 130 or so different subjects was used. To predict cytomegalovirus infection status, the study combined high-throughput TCR immunosequencing, statistical association of individual TCRs with disease status, and machine learning.

Receptor libraries were prepared by the immunoSEQ multiplex PCR assay. As for the authors' bioinformatics: A statistical classification framework was built to diagnose cytomegalovirus status from the catalog of TCR beta chain sequences. In TCRdb, the immuneACCESS table is reduced to in-frame sequences with V and J assigned. These tables do not hold every clone; where another copy was compared, an unresolved V gene accounts for under half, and the others remain unexplained. V, J and clone size reflect that table, while D and trimming were determined from the DNA. The sample table lists approximately 64,000 clones, approximately 90% of them with a count of one. The ten largest account for around 1.5% of the sample. Donors formed part of the validation cohort, which comprised about 130 subjects and was distinct from the first cohort of 550 to 850 subjects. As for this clone: Its antigen specificity is not known. Base qualities were left out, and no much larger clone turns up one base away.

Study-level results and caveats: Most TCR sequences were seen in very few donors, while some public TCRs were found in many individuals. A later analysis found that TCRs clustered in the first cohort also tended to co-occur in the roughly 110 validation repertoires, with 94% of cluster scores above 0. The classifier was reported to diagnose cytomegalovirus status with high specificity and sensitivity in both the original and validation cohorts. A later analysis lacked HLA typing for the validation cohort, so it scored co-occurrence in that cohort across all 120 repertoires. In vitro tests confirmed that a few of the cytomegalovirus-associated TCR beta chains recognize cytomegalovirus antigens. The study gave a list of more than 150 TCR beta chains associated with cytomegalovirus. The authors suggested that the approach could potentially be extended to other disease states and immunological phenotypes.

The CDR3 numbers 16 residues from cysteine through phenylalanine. The kept DNA is CDR3 alone, 48 bases in frame from the first base. For CDR1 and CDR2, the germline V gene lists SGDLS and YYNGEE. Unmatched junction bases come to 4, with V trimmed by 0 bases and J by 2 bases. This chain is built from TRBV9 and TRBJ2-1, with TRBD2 identical over 8 junction bases. The clonotype was recovered from a woman between 18 and 30 years old in good health and CMV-seronegative. Sequencing was performed on PBMCs. This receptor carries the CDR3 CASSVGAAGAYNEQFF. The DNA sequence is TGTGCCAGCAGCGTAGGAGCAGCGGGGGCCTACAATGAGCAGTTCTTC.